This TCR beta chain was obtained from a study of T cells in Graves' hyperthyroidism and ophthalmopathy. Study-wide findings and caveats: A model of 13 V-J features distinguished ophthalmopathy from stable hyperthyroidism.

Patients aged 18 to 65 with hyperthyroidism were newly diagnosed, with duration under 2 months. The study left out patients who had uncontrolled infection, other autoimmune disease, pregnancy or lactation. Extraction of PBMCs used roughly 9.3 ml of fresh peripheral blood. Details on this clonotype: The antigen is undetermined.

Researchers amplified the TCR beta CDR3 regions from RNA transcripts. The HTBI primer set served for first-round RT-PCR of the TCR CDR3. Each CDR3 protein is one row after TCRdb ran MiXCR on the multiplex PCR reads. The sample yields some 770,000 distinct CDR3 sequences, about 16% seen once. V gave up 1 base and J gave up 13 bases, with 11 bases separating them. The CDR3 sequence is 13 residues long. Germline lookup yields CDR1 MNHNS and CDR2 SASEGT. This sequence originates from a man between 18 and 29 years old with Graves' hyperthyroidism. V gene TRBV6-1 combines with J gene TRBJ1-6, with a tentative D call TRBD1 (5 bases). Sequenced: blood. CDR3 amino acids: CASSEVGGYPLHF. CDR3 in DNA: TGTGCCAGCAGTGAAGTTGGGGGGTACCCCCTCCACTTT.